The 24 T cell receptor beta chains reported below all come from one sample, sequenced in a study of T cell clonotyping in hematopoietic cell transplantation. The time point denotes: recipient sample about 28 days before transplant, after cytoreduction. Using immunoSEQ multiplex PCR, the repertoire was profiled, and TCRdb retains in-frame clones only, with some absent. Of roughly 28,000 clones listed, 90% to 95% are singletons. The input for sequencing was peripheral blood mononuclear cells, taken before stem cell transplant. The receptors originated from a man aged 50-60 years with acute myeloid leukemia. Some clones in this sample may be carry-over from other donors' samples.

The chain links TRBV7-2 to TRBJ2-7, with D perhaps assigned TRBD1 or TRBD2 (7 bases each). This CDR3 contains 14 residues. V was pared by 5 bases and J by 5 bases, with 16 bases between. CDR1 and CDR2 (germline): SGHTA, FQGNSA. The CDR3 spells CASSSGTAIDEQYF. CDR3 nucleotides: TGTGCCAGCAGCAGCGGGACAGCCATCGACGAGCAGTACTTC. The variable domain in full, completed from reference TRBV7-2 and TRBJ2-7, reads GAGVSQSPSNKVTEKGKDVELRCDPISGHTALYWYRQSLGQGLEFLIYFQGNSAPDKSGLPSDRFSAERTGGSVSTLTIQRTQQEDSAVYLCASSSGTAIDEQYFGPGTRLTVT.

The chain combines TRBV11-1 with TRBJ2-5; 9 positions match TRBD1. The DNA end is a closer match to TRBJ2-7, so the J assignment may be wrong. The germline CDR1 and CDR2 sequences are SGHAT and FQDESV (reference sequence). The CDR3 has 16 residues. The CDR3 loop reads CASSDGRDRDPYEQYF. The CDR3, as DNA: TGTGCCAGCAGCGACGGCCGGGACAGGGACCCCTACGAGCAGTACTTC.

V and J are TRBV7-8 and TRBJ2-2; either TRBD1 or TRBD2 may supply D (5 bases each). The CDR3 contains 16 residues. V lost 5 bases, J lost 3 bases, and 16 bases lay in between. Germline CDR1 reads SGHVS; CDR2 reads FQNEAQ. The CDR3 DNA reads as TGTGCCAGCAGCCCAGGGTCGGGGAGATACACCGGGGAGCTGTTTTTT. Encoded protein: CASSPGSGRYTGELFF.

The V gene is TRBV28, the J gene TRBJ1-4; D not certain. The CDR3 totals 15 residues. V was pared by 7 bases and J by 4 bases, with 16 bases between. Germline values: CDR1 MDHEN, CDR2 SYDVKM. The CDR3 spells CASTLVNKGNEKLFF. DNA of the CDR3: TGTGCCAGCACCCTGGTGAATAAGGGTAATGAAAAACTGTTTTTT.

The chain has TRBV7-7 and TRBJ2-7; 11 bases fit TRBD1. With 5 bases clipped from V and 7 bases from J, the junction kept 4 bases outside the gene matches. The CDR3 sequence is 13 residues long. Germline assignment: CDR1 SSHAT and CDR2 FNYEAQ (reference sequence). CDR3 protein: CASSRTGGGEQYF. DNA for the CDR3: TGTGCCAGCAGCCGGACAGGGGGCGGAGAGCAGTACTTC.

The V call is TRBV7-2, the J call TRBJ1-1; 7 bases agree with TRBD1. The CDR3 runs 14 residues. Trimming took 5 bases from V and 8 from J; bases not matched to a gene: 11. CDR1 SGHTA and CDR2 FQGNSA come from the germline V gene. The CDR3 bases are TGTGCCAGCAGCCCTCAAGGTAGGGGGCGCGAAGCTTTCTTT. Protein product: CASSPQGRGREAFF.

The chain is built from TRBV23-1 and TRBJ2-3, with D possibly being TRBD2 (6 bases). TRBV23-1 is marked as an open reading frame, function uncertain. The V end was cut by 0 bases, the J end by 0 bases, with 10 bases between. The CDR3 contains 16 residues. CDR3 in amino acids: CASSQSRGASTDTQYF. CDR3 DNA sequence: TGCGCCAGCAGTCAATCCCGCGGGGCGAGCACAGATACGCAGTATTTT.

In this sample, this clone turned up once. The chain carries TRBV7-2 and TRBJ2-1; D call uncertain. Germline V gives CDR1 SGHTA, CDR2 FQGNSA. The CDR3 spans 16 residues. Trimming removed 0 bases at V and 0 bases at J, with 9 bases between. The CDR3 sequence is CASSLALGSSYNEQFF. The CDR3 DNA reads as TGTGCCAGCAGCTTAGCGCTAGGAAGCTCCTACAATGAGCAGTTCTTC.

This chain uses TRBV18 with TRBJ2-7; D gene uncertain. Germline CDR1 and CDR2: KGHSH and LQKENI. The CDR3 spans 12 residues. Trimming took off 4 bases at V and 6 bases at J, with 10 bases between the two ends. The CDR3 bases are TGTGCCAGCTCACGTGACATCGGCGAGCAGTACTTC. It is translated as CASSRDIGEQYF.

The rearrangement links TRBV6-5 to TRBJ2-7, with D possibly TRBD1 on 6 matching bases. Germline V gives CDR1 MNHEY, CDR2 SVGAGI. The V end was cut by 6 bases, the J end by 6 bases, with 15 bases between. The CDR3 is 13 residues long. The CDR3 reads CASSPLGAFEQYF. The CDR3, as DNA: TGTGCCAGCAGCCCCCTGGGGGCCTTCGAGCAGTACTTC.

V usage is TRBV5-1 and J usage is TRBJ2-1, with D perhaps assigned TRBD1 or TRBD2 (5 bases each). This CDR3 is built from 14 residues. V was cut by 0 bases and J by 9 bases, with 13 bases left in between. Germline CDR1 SGHRS, CDR2 YFSETQ. The CDR3 reads CASSLEGWGSEQFF. The DNA for the CDR3 is TGCGCCAGCAGCTTGGAAGGGTGGGGGTCTGAGCAGTTCTTC.

The chain uses TRBV15 and TRBJ2-1; D possibly corresponds to TRBD2 (5 bases). Per germline, CDR1 LNHNV and CDR2 YYDKDF (reference sequence). The CDR3 is made up of 14 amino acids. Deletions cut 0 bases from V and 6 bases from J, with 9 bases between. The chain's CDR3 is CATSRDPTSNEQFF. The DNA of the CDR3 is TGTGCCACCAGCAGAGATCCCACTAGCAATGAGCAGTTCTTC.

The chain combines TRBV30 with TRBJ1-3, with D possibly being TRBD1 (5 bases). The V end was cut by 2 bases, the J end by 2 bases, with 13 bases between. This CDR3 spans 15 amino acids. Looked up from germline, CDR1 is GTSNPN and CDR2 is SVGIG (reference sequence). CDR3 DNA: TGTGCCTGGAGTAGGGGTCCCATCCCTGGAAACACCATATATTTT. Protein: CAWSRGPIPGNTIYF.

The chain recombines TRBV5-1 with TRBJ2-2; D might be TRBD1 (5 bases). CDR1 is SGHRS and CDR2 is YFSETQ in the germline V gene. This CDR3 contains 14 residues. V was clipped by 1 base and J by 3 bases, with 7 bases between them. Here the CDR3 reads CASSLRQYTGELFF. CDR3 sequence (DNA): TGCGCCAGCAGCTTGAGACAGTACACCGGGGAGCTGTTTTTT.

This clone is a singleton in its sample. V gene TRBV28 combines with J gene TRBJ2-7; perhaps TRBD2 as D (6 bases). CDR3 length: 13 amino acids. Trimming cost V 6 bases and J 0 bases, with 9 bases left between them. Germline assignment: CDR1 MDHEN and CDR2 SYDVKM. In nucleotides, the CDR3 is TGTGCCAGCAGATCGGGACTCTCCTACGAGCAGTACTTC. Amino acid sequence: CASRSGLSYEQYF.

J is TRBJ2-5 and V is TRBV4-3, with 9 bases aligning to TRBD2. Trimming cost V 0 bases and J 4 bases; bases outside gene matches: 6. The CDR3 extends over 16 amino acids. Germline CDR1 LGHNA, CDR2 YSLEER. The CDR3 loop reads CASSQDRRGGRETQYF. CDR3 DNA: TGCGCCAGCAGCCAAGATCGGCGGGGGGGGAGAGAGACCCAGTACTTC.

CDR3 nucleotide sequence: TGTGCCAGCAGCCCGGGGGGACAGAACACTGAAGCTTTCTTT. Protein sequence: CASSPGGQNTEAFF. This rearrangement joins TRBV9 to TRBJ1-1, with TRBD1 as a possible D gene (6 bases). This CDR3 spans 14 amino acids. Between the trimmed V and J ends, which lost 4 bases and 1 base, there was a span of 11 bases. CDR1 SGDLS and CDR2 YYNGEE come from the germline V gene.

The chain links TRBV5-6 to TRBJ1-3, with unresolved D. The CDR3 is made up of 14 amino acids. Germline V gives CDR1 SGHDT, CDR2 YYEEEE. V was trimmed by 3 bases and J by 5 bases, leaving 12 bases between them. The CDR3 DNA sequence: TGTGCCAGCAGCTCGACCGGGCCTAGAAACACCATATATTTT. Translated, it gives CASSSTGPRNTIYF.

The rearrangement joins TRBV6-5 to TRBJ2-1; no clear D. CDR1 is MNHEY, CDR2 SVGAGI, per germline. The V end lost 4 bases, the J end lost 5 bases, and 9 bases lay between the germline ends. CDR3 length equals 13 residues. The CDR3 DNA reads TGTGCCAGCAGTTCAGGACCGAACAATGAGCAGTTCTTC. As protein: CASSSGPNNEQFF.

The CDR3 bases are TGCGCCAGCAGCCAGCCGGGACTAGACGGGCCTCAGGGGTTCTTC. This gives the protein CASSQPGLDGPQGFF. V is TRBV4-1 and J is TRBJ2-1, with 8 bases identical to TRBD2. The CDR3 has 15 residues. Per the germline V gene, CDR1 is MGHRA and CDR2 is YSYEKL. V was pared by 3 bases and J by 15 bases, with 16 bases of the junction left unmatched.

J is TRBJ2-5 and V is TRBV6-5, with 12 bases aligning to TRBD2. The CDR3 length is 16 residues. V shed 0 bases and J 5 bases; nucleotides not matched to a gene: 4. Germline V gene data show CDR1 as MNHEY and CDR2 as SVGAGI. The CDR3: CASSYSSGLAGETQYF. In DNA, the CDR3 is TGTGCCAGCAGTTACTCCTCCGGACTAGCGGGGGAGACCCAGTACTTC.

This chain connects TRBV28 to TRBJ2-7; D remains ambiguous. Per germline, CDR1 MDHEN and CDR2 SYDVKM. V gave up 6 bases and J gave up 0 bases, with 15 bases separating them. The CDR3 covers 15 residues. The CDR3 sequence is CASSHTGPFSYEQYF. The CDR3 DNA reads TGTGCCAGCAGCCACACCGGACCGTTCTCCTACGAGCAGTACTTC. Together with reference TRBV28 and TRBJ2-7, the CDR3 gives the full variable domain: DVKVTQSSRYLVKRTGEKVFLECVQDMDHENMFWYRQDPGLGLRLIYFSYDVKMKEKGDIPEGYSVSREKKERFSLILESASTNQTSMYLCASSHTGPFSYEQYFGPGTRLTVT.

This clone has only a few counts. J is TRBJ1-5 and V is TRBV5-6; 10 bases map to TRBD1. Germline lookup yields CDR1 SGHDT and CDR2 YYEEEE. The V and J ends lost 4 bases and 7 bases, in that order; junction bases with no gene match: 2. CDR3 length: 13 amino acids. CDR3 nucleotides: TGTGCCAGCAGCCGGGACAGGGGACAGCCCCAGCATTTT. Residues: CASSRDRGQPQHF.

J is TRBJ2-7 and V is TRBV6-5, with D uncertain. The CDR3 sequence is 13 residues long. Germline V gene sequence: CDR1 MNHEY, CDR2 SVGAGI. V shed 2 bases and J shed 2 bases, with 7 bases lying between them. CDR3: CASSYAAAYEQYF. The CDR3 DNA is TGTGCCAGCAGTTACGCGGCAGCCTACGAGCAGTACTTC.